This note documents a single T cell receptor (beta chain) sequence. Its antigen is as yet unknown. These data belong to a study of cytomegalovirus exposure and HLA in healthy donors. Points from the study as a whole: According to a later analysis, most TCR beta chains associated with CMV appeared HLA-restricted. Clonal expansion was found to be greater in HLA-associated TCR beta chains than in equally common others in a later analysis.

PCR was performed using 60 Vbeta and 13 Jbeta primers. Per the original methods: Later analysis identified approximately 88 million unique TCR beta chains, about 12 million shared. Profiled with immunoSEQ multiplex PCR; TCRdb holds only in-frame clones, not every one. V and J calls and clone size are given by that table; D and trimming were obtained from the DNA. The sample holds about 120,000 clones, 70% to 80% seen once. Specimen: PBMCs. The sequence was obtained from a human donor in good health.

CDR3 DNA: TGTGCCAGCAGTTACCGGACTAGCGGGGGCACAGATACGCAGTATTTT. It codes for CASSYRTSGGTDTQYF. The rearrangement links TRBV6-6 to TRBJ2-3, with 12 bases matching TRBD2. This CDR3 region has 16 residues. V lost 2 bases to trimming and J lost 1 base; unmatched junction nucleotides: 1. The germline V gene encodes CDR1 MNHNY and CDR2 SVGAGI (reference sequence).